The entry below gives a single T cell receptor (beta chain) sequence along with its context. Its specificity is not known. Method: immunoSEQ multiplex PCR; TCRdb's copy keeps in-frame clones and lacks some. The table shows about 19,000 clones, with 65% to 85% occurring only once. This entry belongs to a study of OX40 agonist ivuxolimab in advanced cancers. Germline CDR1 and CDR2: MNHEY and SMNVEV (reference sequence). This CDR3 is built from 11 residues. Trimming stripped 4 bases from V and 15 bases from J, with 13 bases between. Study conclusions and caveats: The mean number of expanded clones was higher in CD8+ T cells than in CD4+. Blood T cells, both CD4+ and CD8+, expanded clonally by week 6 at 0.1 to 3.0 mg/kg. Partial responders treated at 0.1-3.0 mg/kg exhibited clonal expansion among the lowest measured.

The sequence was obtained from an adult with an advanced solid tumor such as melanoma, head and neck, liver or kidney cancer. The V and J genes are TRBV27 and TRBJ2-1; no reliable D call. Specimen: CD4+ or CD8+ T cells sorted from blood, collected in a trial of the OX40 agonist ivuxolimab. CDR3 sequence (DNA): TGTGCCAGCAGTTATGGGCCCAGTAGGTTCTTC. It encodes CASSYGPSRFF.